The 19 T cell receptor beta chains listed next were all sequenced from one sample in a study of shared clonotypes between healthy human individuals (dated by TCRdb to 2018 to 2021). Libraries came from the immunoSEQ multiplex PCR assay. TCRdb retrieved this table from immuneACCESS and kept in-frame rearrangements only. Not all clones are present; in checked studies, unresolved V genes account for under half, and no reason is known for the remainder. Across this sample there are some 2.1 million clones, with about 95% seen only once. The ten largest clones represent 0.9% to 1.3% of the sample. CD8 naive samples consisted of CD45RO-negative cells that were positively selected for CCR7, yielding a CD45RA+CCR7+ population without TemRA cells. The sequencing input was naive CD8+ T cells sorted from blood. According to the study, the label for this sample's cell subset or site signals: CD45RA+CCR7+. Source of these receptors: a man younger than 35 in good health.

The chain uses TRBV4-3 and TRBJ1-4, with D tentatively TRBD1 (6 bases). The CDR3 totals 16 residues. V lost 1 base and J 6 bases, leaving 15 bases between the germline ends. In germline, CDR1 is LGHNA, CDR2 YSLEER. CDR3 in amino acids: CASSQVWAGVDEKLFF. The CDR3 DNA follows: TGCGCCAGCAGCCAAGTGTGGGCAGGGGTCGATGAAAAACTGTTTTTT.

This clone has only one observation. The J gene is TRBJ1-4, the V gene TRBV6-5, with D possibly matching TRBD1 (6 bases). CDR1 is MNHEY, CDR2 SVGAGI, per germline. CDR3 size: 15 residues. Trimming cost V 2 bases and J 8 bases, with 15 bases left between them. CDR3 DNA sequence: TGTGCCAGCAGTTACGAGTGGGCAGGGGAAGAAAAACTGTTTTTT. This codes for CASSYEWAGEEKLFF.

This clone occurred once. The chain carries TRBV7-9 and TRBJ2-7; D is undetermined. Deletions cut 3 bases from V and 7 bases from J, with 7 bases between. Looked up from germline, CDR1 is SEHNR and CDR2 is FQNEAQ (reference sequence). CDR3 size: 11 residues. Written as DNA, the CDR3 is TGTGCCAGCAGCTTCGAGGTGGAGCAGTACTTC. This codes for CASSFEVEQYF.

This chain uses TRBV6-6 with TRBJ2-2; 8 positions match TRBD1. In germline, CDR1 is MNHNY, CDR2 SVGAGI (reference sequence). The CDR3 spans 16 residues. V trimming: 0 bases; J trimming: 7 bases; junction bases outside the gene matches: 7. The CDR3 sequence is CASSYSPGGPSGELFF. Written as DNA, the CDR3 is TGTGCCAGCAGTTACTCCCCAGGGGGCCCCAGCGGGGAGCTGTTTTTT.

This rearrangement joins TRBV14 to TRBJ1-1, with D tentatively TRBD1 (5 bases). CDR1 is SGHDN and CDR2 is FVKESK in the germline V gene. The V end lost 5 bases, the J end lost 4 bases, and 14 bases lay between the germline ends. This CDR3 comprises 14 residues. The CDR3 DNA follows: TGTGCCAGCAGCTGGGGACGGGGAGGCACTGAAGCTTTCTTT. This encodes CASSWGRGGTEAFF.

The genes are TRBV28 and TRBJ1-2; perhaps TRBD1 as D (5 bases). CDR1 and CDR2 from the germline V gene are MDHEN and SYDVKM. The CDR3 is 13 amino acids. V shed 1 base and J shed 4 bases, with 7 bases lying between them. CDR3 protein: CASSLSRGYGYTF. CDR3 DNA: TGTGCCAGCAGTTTATCGAGGGGCTATGGCTACACCTTC.

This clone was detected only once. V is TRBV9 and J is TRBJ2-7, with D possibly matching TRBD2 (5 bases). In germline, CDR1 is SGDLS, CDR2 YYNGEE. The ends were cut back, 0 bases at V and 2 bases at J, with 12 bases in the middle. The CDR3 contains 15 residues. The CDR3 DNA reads TGTGCCAGCAGCGTAGGACAAGCGGTCCCCTACGAGCAGTACTTC. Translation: CASSVGQAVPYEQYF. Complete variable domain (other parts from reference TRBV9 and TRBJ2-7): DSGVTQTPKHLITATGQRVTLRCSPRSGDLSVYWYQQSLDQGLQFLIQYYNGEERAKGNILERFSAQQFPDLHSELNLSSLELGDSALYFCASSVGQAVPYEQYFGPGTRLTVT.

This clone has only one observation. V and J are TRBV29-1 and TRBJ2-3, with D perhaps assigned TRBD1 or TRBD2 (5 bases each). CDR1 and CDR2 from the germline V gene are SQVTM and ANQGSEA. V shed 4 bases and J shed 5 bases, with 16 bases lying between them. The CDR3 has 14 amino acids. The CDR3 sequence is CSVVVLGVGDTQYF. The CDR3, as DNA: TGCAGCGTTGTAGTCCTGGGGGTGGGAGATACGCAGTATTTT.

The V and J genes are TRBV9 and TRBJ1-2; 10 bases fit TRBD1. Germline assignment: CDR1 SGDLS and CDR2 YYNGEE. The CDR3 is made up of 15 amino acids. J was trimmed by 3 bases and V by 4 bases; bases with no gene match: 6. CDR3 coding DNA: TGTGCCAGCAGCCCCCAAGGACAGGGGGACTATGGCTACACCTTC. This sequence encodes CASSPQGQGDYGYTF.

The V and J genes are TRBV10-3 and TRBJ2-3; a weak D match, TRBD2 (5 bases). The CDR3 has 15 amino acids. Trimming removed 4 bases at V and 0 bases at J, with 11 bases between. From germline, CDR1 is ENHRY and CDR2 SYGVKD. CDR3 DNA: TGTGCCATCAGTGGGAGCGGAGCTAGCACAGATACGCAGTATTTT. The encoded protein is CAISGSGASTDTQYF.

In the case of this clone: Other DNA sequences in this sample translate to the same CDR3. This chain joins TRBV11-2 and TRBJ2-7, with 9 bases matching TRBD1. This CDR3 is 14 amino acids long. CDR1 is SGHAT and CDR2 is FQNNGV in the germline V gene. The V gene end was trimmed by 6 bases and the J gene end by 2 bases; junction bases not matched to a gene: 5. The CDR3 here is CASSEGTGTYEQYF. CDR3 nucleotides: TGTGCCAGCAGTGAAGGGACAGGGACCTACGAGCAGTACTTC.

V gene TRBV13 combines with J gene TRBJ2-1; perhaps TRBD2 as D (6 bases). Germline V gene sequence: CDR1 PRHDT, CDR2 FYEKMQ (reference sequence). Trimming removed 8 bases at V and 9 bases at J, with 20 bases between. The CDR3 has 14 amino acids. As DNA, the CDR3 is TGTGCCAGCGACGTTCTCGGGAGCCAGGGTGAGCAGTTCTTC. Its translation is CASDVLGSQGEQFF.

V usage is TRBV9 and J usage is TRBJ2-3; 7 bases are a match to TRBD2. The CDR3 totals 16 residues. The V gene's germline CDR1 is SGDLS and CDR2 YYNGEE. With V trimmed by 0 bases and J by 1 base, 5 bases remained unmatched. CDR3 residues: CASSVEAGVGTDTQYF. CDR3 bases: TGTGCCAGCAGCGTAGAGGCGGGGGTAGGCACAGATACGCAGTATTTT.

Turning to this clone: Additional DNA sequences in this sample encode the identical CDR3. DNA of the CDR3: TGCGCCAGCAGCCACCCGACAGGGGCTGGTGGCTACACCTTC. It translates to CASSHPTGAGGYTF. The rearrangement uses TRBV4-1 and TRBJ1-2, with 8 nucleotides matching TRBD1. Germline values: CDR1 MGHRA, CDR2 YSYEKL. Losses at the gene ends were 3 bases for V and 7 bases for J; bases not matched to a gene: 7. The CDR3 is 14 amino acids.

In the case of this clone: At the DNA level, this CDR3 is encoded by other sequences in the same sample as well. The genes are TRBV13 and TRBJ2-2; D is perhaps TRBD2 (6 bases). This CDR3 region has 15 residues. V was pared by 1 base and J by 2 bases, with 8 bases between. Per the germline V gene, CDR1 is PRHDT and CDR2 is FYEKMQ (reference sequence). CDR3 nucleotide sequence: TGTGCCAGCAGCTTAGCGGGAGAAAACACCGGGGAGCTGTTTTTT. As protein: CASSLAGENTGELFF.

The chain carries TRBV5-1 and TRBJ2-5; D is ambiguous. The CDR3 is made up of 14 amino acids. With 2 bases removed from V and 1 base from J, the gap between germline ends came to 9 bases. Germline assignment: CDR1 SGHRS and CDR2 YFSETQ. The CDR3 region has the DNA TGCGCCAGCAGCTTCAGTCAGGTCCAAGAGACCCAGTACTTC. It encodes CASSFSQVQETQYF.

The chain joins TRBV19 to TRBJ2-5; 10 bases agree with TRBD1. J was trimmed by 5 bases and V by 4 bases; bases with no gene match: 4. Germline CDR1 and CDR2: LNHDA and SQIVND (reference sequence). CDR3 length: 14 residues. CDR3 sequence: CASSKTDRGETQYF. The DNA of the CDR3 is TGTGCCAGTAGTAAAACGGACAGGGGGGAGACCCAGTACTTC.

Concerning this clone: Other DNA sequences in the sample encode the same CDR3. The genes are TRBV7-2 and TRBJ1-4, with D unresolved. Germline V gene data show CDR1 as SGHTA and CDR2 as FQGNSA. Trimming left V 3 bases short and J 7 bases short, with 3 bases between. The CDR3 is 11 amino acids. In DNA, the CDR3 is TGTGCCAGCAGCTTCGGTGAAAAACTGTTTTTT. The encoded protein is CASSFGEKLFF.

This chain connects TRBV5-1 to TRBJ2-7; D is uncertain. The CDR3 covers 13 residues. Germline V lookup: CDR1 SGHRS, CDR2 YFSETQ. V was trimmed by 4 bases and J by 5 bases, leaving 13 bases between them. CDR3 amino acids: CASSVLWGNEQYF. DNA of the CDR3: TGCGCCAGCAGCGTGCTTTGGGGTAACGAGCAGTACTTC.